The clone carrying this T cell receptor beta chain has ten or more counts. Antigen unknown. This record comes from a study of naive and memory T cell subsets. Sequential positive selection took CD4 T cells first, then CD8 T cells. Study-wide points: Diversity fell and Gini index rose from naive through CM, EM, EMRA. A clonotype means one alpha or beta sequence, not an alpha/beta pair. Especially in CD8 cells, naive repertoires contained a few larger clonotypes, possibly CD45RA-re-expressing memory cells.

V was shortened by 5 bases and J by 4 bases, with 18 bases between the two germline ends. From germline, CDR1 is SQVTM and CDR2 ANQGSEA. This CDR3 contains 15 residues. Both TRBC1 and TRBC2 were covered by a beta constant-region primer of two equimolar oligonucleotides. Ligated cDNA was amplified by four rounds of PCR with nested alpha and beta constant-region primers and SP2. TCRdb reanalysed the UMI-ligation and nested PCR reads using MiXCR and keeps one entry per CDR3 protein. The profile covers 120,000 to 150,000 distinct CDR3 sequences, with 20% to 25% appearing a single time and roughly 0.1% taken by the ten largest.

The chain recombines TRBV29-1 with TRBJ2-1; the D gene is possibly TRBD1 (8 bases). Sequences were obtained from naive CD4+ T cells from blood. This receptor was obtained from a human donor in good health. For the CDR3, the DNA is TGCAGCGTTAGGGGGGGACAGGCCAAGTACAATGAGCAGTTCTTC. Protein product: CSVRGGQAKYNEQFF.